This T cell receptor (beta chain) was sequenced for a study of type 1 regulatory T cells. TCRdb fed the reads into MiXCR, producing one record per CDR3 protein. Of 60,000 to 80,000 distinct CDR3 sequences listed, about 69% are singletons. The CDR3 length is 16 residues. The germline CDR1 and CDR2 sequences are DFQATT and SNEGSKA (reference sequence). V lost 1 base and J lost 3; bases outside the gene matches: 11. This clonotype was seen just once. Antigen: not known. The chain recombines TRBV20-1 with TRBJ2-7, with 8 bases identical to TRBD2. Sequencing input: cultured T cells, either the whole culture or a sorted T cell fraction (not recorded which). Subset: Tr1-enriched cell product generated in vitro against host alloantigens. The source of this sequence is a human donor in good health. CDR3 in amino acids: CSARVVGRALFYEQYF. In nucleotides, the CDR3 is TGCAGTGCTAGAGTGGTCGGGAGGGCCCTTTTCTACGAGCAGTACTTC.